Detailed here is one T cell receptor beta chain. Its antigen remains unknown. CDR1 is MNHEY and CDR2 is SVGEGT in the germline V gene. V was clipped by 0 bases and J by 2 bases; unmatched bases: 12. The CDR3 runs to 18 residues. These data are taken from a study of T cell repertoires in cytomegalovirus infection. Whole-study context: Alongside well-studied HLA-B-restricted CMV epitopes, recently identified HLA-C-restricted CMV epitopes were also used. From public TCR beta signatures came an indication of both CMV infection and matching HLA type. Study-level results: Cumulative public TCR beta family frequency identified CMV carriers with the relevant HLA. Clonotypes of TCR beta that were HLA-C-restricted and CMV-specific dominated the ex vivo response.

TCRdb re-called the reads with MiXCR, one entry per CDR3 protein. The table shows 110,000 to 150,000 distinct CDR3 sequences, with more than 25% occurring only once. The sample consisted of CD8+ T cells from cultured PBMCs, taken from culture after CMV antigen stimulation. The genes are TRBV6-2 or TRBV6-3 and TRBJ1-2, with 7 positions matching TRBD1. The clonotype originates from a human donor in good health (CMV status not recorded). Some clones in this sample may be carry-over from other donors' samples. This CDR3 is CASSYSPTGPDLNYGYTF. CDR3 DNA: TGTGCCAGCAGTTACTCGCCGACAGGGCCTGACCTAAACTATGGCTACACCTTC.